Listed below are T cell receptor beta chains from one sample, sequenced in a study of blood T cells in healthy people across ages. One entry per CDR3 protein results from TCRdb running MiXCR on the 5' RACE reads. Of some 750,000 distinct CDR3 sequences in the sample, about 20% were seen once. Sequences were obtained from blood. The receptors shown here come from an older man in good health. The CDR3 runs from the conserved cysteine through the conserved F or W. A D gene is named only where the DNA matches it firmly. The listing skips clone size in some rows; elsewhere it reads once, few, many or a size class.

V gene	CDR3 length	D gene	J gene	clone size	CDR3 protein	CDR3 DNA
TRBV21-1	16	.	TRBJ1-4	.	CASKNPGVRTNEKLFF	TGTGCCAGCAAAAACCCGGGGGTGAGAACTAATGAAAAACTGTTTTTT
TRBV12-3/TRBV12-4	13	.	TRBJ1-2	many	CASSFSGNYGYTF	TGTGCCAGCAGCTTCTCAGGCAACTATGGCTACACCTTC
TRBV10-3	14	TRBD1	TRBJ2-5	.	CAIRAGTGEETQYF	TGTGCCATCAGAGCCGGGACAGGGGAAGAGACCCAGTACTTC
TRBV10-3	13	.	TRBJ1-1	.	CAISERRDTEAFF	TGTGCCATCAGTGAGCGGAGGGACACTGAAGCTTTCTTT
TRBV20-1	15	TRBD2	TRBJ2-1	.	CSVRDWRGGYNEQFF	TGCAGTGTTAGAGATTGGCGGGGGGGCTACAATGAGCAGTTCTTC
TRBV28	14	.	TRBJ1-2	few	CASSFTAGARGYTF	TGTGCCAGCAGTTTCACTGCAGGGGCGCGTGGCTACACCTTC
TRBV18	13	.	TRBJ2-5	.	CASSTRGFETQYF	TGTGCCAGCTCGACCAGGGGTTTTGAGACCCAGTACTTC
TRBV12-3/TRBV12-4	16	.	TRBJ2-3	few	CASSLKAVTSTDTQYF	TGTGCCAGCAGCCTAAAAGCGGTTACTAGCACAGATACGCAGTATTTT
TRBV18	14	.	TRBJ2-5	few	CASSPSDTKETQYF	TGTGCCAGCTCACCAAGCGACACAAAAGAGACCCAGTACTTC
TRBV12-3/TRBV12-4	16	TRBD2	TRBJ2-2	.	CASRKGLAGEAGELFF	TGTGCCAGCAGAAAGGGACTAGCGGGAGAAGCCGGGGAGCTGTTTTTT
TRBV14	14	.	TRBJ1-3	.	CASSPFSSGNTIYF	TGTGCCAGCAGCCCTTTTTCCTCTGGAAACACCATATATTTT
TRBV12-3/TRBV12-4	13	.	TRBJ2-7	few	CASSPLQGSEQYF	TGTGCCAGCAGTCCACTCCAGGGTAGCGAGCAGTACTTC
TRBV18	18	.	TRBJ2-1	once	CASSQQKGTSMGYNEQFF	TGTGCCAGCTCACAACAGAAGGGGACTTCGATGGGCTACAATGAGCAGTTCTTC
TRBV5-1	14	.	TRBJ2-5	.	CASSTTDSYETQYF	TGCGCCAGCAGCACGACTGACAGCTATGAGACCCAGTACTTC
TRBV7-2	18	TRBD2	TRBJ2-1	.	CASSLMVLRGGVYNEQFF	TGTGCCAGCAGCTTAATGGTATTGCGGGGGGGTGTATACAATGAGCAGTTCTTC
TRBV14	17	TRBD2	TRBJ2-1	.	CASSQVFRAGGPVEQFF	TGTGCCAGCAGCCAAGTTTTTAGAGCGGGGGGGCCCGTTGAGCAGTTCTTC
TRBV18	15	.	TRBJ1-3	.	CASSLDLGSGNTIYF	TGTGCCAGCTCATTGGACCTAGGCTCTGGAAACACCATATATTTT
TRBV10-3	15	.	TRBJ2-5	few	CAISESVPGMETQYF	TGTGCCATCAGTGAGTCGGTCCCGGGGATGGAGACCCAGTACTTC
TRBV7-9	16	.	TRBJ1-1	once	CASSLGPIGLNTEAFF	TGTGCCAGCAGCTTAGGGCCCATTGGCCTGAACACTGAAGCTTTCTTT
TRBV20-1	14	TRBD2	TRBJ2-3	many	CSARERTSGLTQYF	TGCAGTGCTAGAGAACGGACTAGCGGCCTTACGCAGTATTTT
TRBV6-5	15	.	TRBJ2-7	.	CAGSSYSRGYYEQYF	TGTGCCGGCAGTTCCTACTCTAGGGGCTACTACGAGCAGTACTTC
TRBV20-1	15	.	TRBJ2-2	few	CSARDRTENTGELFF	TGCAGTGCTAGAGATCGGACGGAGAACACCGGGGAGCTGTTTTTT
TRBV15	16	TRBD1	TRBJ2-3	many	CATSRRTGTGADTQYF	TGTGCCACCAGCAGGAGGACCGGGACAGGGGCAGATACGCAGTATTTT
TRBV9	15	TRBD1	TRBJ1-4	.	CASSAAGTGGEKLFF	TGTGCCAGCAGCGCGGCCGGGACAGGGGGTGAAAAACTGTTTTTT
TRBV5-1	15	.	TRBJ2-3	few	CASSLVIPRTDTQYF	TGCGCCAGCAGCTTGGTTATCCCCCGCACAGATACGCAGTATTTT
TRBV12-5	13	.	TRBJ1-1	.	CASGLGRNTEAFF	TGTGCTAGTGGTTTGGGGAGAAACACTGAAGCTTTCTTT
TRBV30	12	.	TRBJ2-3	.	CAWSLVPDTQYF	TGTGCCTGGAGTCTTGTTCCAGATACGCAGTATTTT
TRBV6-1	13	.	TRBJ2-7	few	CASWAGRTYEQYF	TGTGCCAGTTGGGCAGGGAGGACCTACGAGCAGTACTTC
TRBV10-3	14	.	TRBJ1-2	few	CAISESVRSYGYTF	TGTGCCATCAGTGAGTCGGTCCGCTCCTATGGCTACACCTTC
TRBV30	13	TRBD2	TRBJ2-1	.	CAWKGLAYNEQFF	TGTGCCTGGAAGGGACTAGCCTACAATGAGCAGTTCTTC
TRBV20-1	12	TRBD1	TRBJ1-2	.	CSAERDSYGYTF	TGCAGTGCAGAACGGGACAGCTATGGCTACACCTTC
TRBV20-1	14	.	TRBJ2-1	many	CSAEPLDSYNEQFF	TGCAGTGCAGAGCCCCTTGACTCCTACAATGAGCAGTTCTTC
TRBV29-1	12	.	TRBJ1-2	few	CSVDSRWLGYTF	TGCAGCGTTGACAGCCGGTGGCTTGGCTACACCTTC
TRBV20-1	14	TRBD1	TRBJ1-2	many	CSAILKTGVYGYTF	TGCAGTGCAATACTTAAGACAGGGGTCTATGGCTACACCTTC
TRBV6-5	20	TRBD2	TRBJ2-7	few	CASSYSTPGLFPHSSYEQYF	TGTGCCAGCAGTTACTCTACTCCGGGACTATTCCCACACAGCTCCTACGAGCAGTACTTC
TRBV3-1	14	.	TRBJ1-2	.	CASSQRGMDYGYTF	TGTGCCAGCAGCCAGAGGGGTATGGACTATGGCTACACCTTC
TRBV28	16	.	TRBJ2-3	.	CASSSTPSVGGDTQYF	TGTGCCAGCAGTTCAACCCCATCGGTTGGGGGCGATACGCAGTATTTT
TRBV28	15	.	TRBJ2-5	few	CASSYAGTTGQTQYF	TGTGCCAGCAGTTACGCTGGCACGACCGGGCAGACCCAGTACTTC
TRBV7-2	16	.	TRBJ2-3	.	CASSLAGQTIADTQYF	TGTGCCAGCAGCTTAGCAGGACAGACGATTGCAGATACGCAGTATTTT
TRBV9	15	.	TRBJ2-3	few	CASSVFAGAADTQYF	TGTGCCAGCAGCGTCTTCGCGGGGGCCGCAGATACGCAGTATTTT
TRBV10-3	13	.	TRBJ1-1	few	CAISDYSSIEAFF	TGTGCCATCAGTGATTACAGCAGCATCGAAGCTTTCTTT
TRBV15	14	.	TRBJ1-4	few	CATSRDGRFEKLFF	TGTGCCACCAGCAGAGATGGCAGGTTTGAAAAACTGTTTTTT
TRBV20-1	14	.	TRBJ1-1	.	CSAQPAPLDTEAFF	TGCAGTGCTCAACCCGCCCCACTAGACACTGAAGCTTTCTTT
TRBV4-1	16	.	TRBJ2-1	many	CASSQDKFAGNNEQFF	TGCGCCAGCAGCCAAGATAAGTTTGCGGGGAACAATGAGCAGTTCTTC
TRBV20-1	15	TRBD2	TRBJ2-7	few	CSASYPSGGSYEQYF	TGCAGTGCTAGTTATCCTAGCGGGGGGTCCTACGAGCAGTACTTC
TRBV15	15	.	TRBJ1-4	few	CATGREDWRNEKLFF	TGTGCCACCGGCAGAGAAGATTGGCGAAATGAAAAACTGTTTTTT
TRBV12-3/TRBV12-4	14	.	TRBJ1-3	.	CASSFGVLGNTIYF	TGTGCCAGCAGTTTTGGGGTCCTTGGAAACACCATATATTTT
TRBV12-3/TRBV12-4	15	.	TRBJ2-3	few	CASIAAGLGTDTQYF	TGTGCCAGCATCGCGGCGGGCCTCGGCACAGATACGCAGTATTTT